These T cell receptor beta chains were read from a single sample in a study of T cell repertoires in cytomegalovirus infection. These TCRs' antigens remain unknown. TCRdb recomputed calls from the reads with MiXCR, one row per CDR3 protein. The sample has approximately 1,000,000 distinct CDR3 sequences; approximately 33% are singletons. Here the sequenced sample was cultured CD8+ T cells from PBMCs, taken from culture after CMV antigen stimulation. Receptor source: a human donor in good health (CMV status not recorded). Some clones in this sample may be carry-over from other donors' samples. CDR3s include the opening cysteine and the closing phenylalanine or tryptophan. Each record gives: V gene, J gene, D gene, clone size, CDR3 protein, CDR3 DNA. D genes are given only for firm matches. Size tells how often a clone was seen (once, few, many) or the class of an expanded clone, and some rows leave it out.

>TRBV4-2|TRBJ1-1|TRBD1|many
CASSQSGTGLMNTEAFF
TGTGCCAGCAGCCAATCCGGGACAGGGCTGATGAACACTGAAGCTTTCTTT
>TRBV6-1|TRBJ2-2|-|few
CASSPTTGRSTGELFF
TGTGCCAGCAGTCCTACTACTGGGAGGAGTACCGGGGAGCTGTTTTTT
>TRBV5-4|TRBJ1-2|-|-
CALAAIGKGSEGYTF
TGTGCCTTAGCAGCTATAGGGAAGGGGTCCGAAGGCTACACCTTC
>TRBV28|TRBJ2-3|-|many
CASSLGATSTDTQYF
TGTGCCAGCAGCTTAGGTGCGACTAGCACAGATACGCAGTATTTT
>TRBV20-1|TRBJ1-1|TRBD1|few
CSSGTGKRTEAFF
TGCAGTTCAGGGACAGGGAAGAGGACTGAAGCTTTCTTT
>TRBV19|TRBJ1-2|-|-
CASSFRNYGYTF
TGTGCCAGTAGTTTCCGTAACTATGGCTACACCTTC
>TRBV4-1|TRBJ2-1|-|-
CASTPWVGFDNEQFF
TGCGCCAGCACCCCATGGGTGGGGTTTGACAATGAGCAGTTCTTC
>TRBV12-3/TRBV12-4|TRBJ2-1|-|few
CASSLRVGERPPDEQFF
TGTGCCAGCAGTTTAAGGGTAGGGGAGAGACCCCCCGATGAGCAGTTCTTC
>TRBV6-5|TRBJ2-3|TRBD2|-
CASSYSGGTRLPTDTQYF
TGTGCCAGCAGTTACTCGGGAGGGACTCGCCTACCCACAGATACGCAGTATTTT
>TRBV12-3/TRBV12-4|TRBJ1-2|TRBD1|-
CASSLVGGGTGSYGYTF
TGTGCCAGCAGTCTTGTCGGGGGGGGGACAGGGTCCTATGGCTACACCTTC
>TRBV27|TRBJ2-5|TRBD2|few
CASSFIGGSGGQKETQYF
TGTGCCAGCAGTTTTATAGGGGGTAGCGGGGGGCAAAAAGAGACCCAGTACTTC
>TRBV6-2/TRBV6-3|TRBJ1-1|-|-
CASSYLQANTEAFF
TGTGCCAGCAGTTACTTACAGGCGAACACTGAAGCTTTCTTT
>TRBV24-1|TRBJ2-1|TRBD1|few
CATSESGGSYNEQFF
TGTGCCACCAGTGAATCAGGGGGCTCCTACAATGAGCAGTTCTTC
>TRBV7-8|TRBJ1-2|-|many
CASSLLLTGATVGYTF
TGTGCCAGCAGCTTATTATTAACGGGGGCAACAGTTGGCTACACCTTC
>TRBV2|TRBJ2-1|TRBD1|few
CASSEDQGAFGEQFF
TGTGCCAGCAGTGAAGACCAGGGGGCCTTCGGTGAGCAGTTCTTC
>TRBV28|TRBJ2-3|-|-
CASSRDVRMTDTQYF
TGTGCCAGCAGTCGGGACGTGCGCATGACAGATACGCAGTATTTT
>TRBV20-1|TRBJ2-3|TRBD1|few
CSVTFRDRPTDTQYF
TGCAGTGTTACGTTCCGGGACAGACCCACAGATACGCAGTATTTT
>TRBV12-3/TRBV12-4|TRBJ1-5|TRBD1|few
CASSLSGTGGKRSNQPQHF
TGTGCCAGCAGTTTGTCCGGGACAGGGGGCAAAAGAAGCAATCAGCCCCAGCATTTT
>TRBV19|TRBJ2-7|TRBD1|-
CASRGQALYEQYF
TGTGCCAGTAGGGGACAGGCACTCTACGAGCAGTACTTC